The rows below give T cell receptor beta chains drawn from one sample of a study of blood T cell repertoires in COVID-19. Clones were sequenced by immunoSEQ multiplex PCR, and TCRdb holds only the in-frame ones, with some missing. The sample lists 350,000 to 450,000 clones, roughly 85% seen once, with approximately 3.6% in the top ten. What was sequenced was peripheral blood. These receptors were collected from a woman between 18 and 30 years old with acute or convalescent COVID-19. Both conserved end residues are part of each CDR3. A D gene is named only where the DNA matches it firmly. Clone size is shown for a subset of rows, as once, few, many or a class of expanded clone.

abundance: -
v_gene: TRBV5-5
j_gene: TRBJ1-4
d_gene: -
CDR3nt: TGTGCCAGCAGTCCCAACCTCAAGACAGGCCCTACCAGGGTCGGTGAAAAACTGTTTTTT
CDR3aa: CASSPNLKTGPTRVGEKLFF

abundance: -
v_gene: TRBV7-9
j_gene: TRBJ2-5
d_gene: -
CDR3nt: TGTGCCAGCAGCCCGCAAGAGACCCAGTACTTC
CDR3aa: CASSPQETQYF

abundance: -
v_gene: TRBV6-5
j_gene: TRBJ1-2
d_gene: TRBD1
CDR3nt: TGTGCCAGCAGTCGGACAGGCCCCTATGGCTACACCTTC
CDR3aa: CASSRTGPYGYTF

abundance: -
v_gene: TRBV5-1
j_gene: TRBJ2-5
d_gene: -
CDR3nt: TGCGCCAGCAGCCCCACCCTCGCGGTAAGAGAGACCCAGTACTTC
CDR3aa: CASSPTLAVRETQYF

abundance: -
v_gene: TRBV28
j_gene: TRBJ2-3
d_gene: -
CDR3nt: TGTGCCAGCAACACTCAGGGTACAGATACGCAGTATTTT
CDR3aa: CASNTQGTDTQYF

abundance: many
v_gene: TRBV29-1
j_gene: TRBJ1-5
d_gene: -
CDR3nt: TGCAGCGTTGGGGGACCAGGGGACAATAATCAGCCCCAGCATTTT
CDR3aa: CSVGGPGDNNQPQHF

abundance: -
v_gene: TRBV5-1
j_gene: TRBJ1-2
d_gene: TRBD1
CDR3nt: TGCGCCAGCAGCTGGGCAGGGGGCGATAATAGCTACACCTTC
CDR3aa: CASSWAGGDNSYTF

abundance: once
v_gene: TRBV15
j_gene: TRBJ2-3
d_gene: -
CDR3nt: TGTGCCACCATCCCAGGAGGGTTCACAGATACGCAGTATTTT
CDR3aa: CATIPGGFTDTQYF

abundance: once
v_gene: TRBV20-1
j_gene: TRBJ2-1
d_gene: -
CDR3nt: TGCAGTGCTAGTGAGCGGGCACGGGATGAGCAGTTCTTC
CDR3aa: CSASERARDEQFF

abundance: once
v_gene: TRBV5-1
j_gene: TRBJ2-3
d_gene: -
CDR3nt: TGCGCCAGCAGTCCGATAGGGGGAGATACGCAGTATTTT
CDR3aa: CASSPIGGDTQYF

abundance: -
v_gene: TRBV7-8
j_gene: TRBJ2-1
d_gene: TRBD2
CDR3nt: TGTGCCAGCAGCTCGAACTCGGGGGGCAATGAGCAGTTCTTC
CDR3aa: CASSSNSGGNEQFF

abundance: once
v_gene: TRBV2
j_gene: TRBJ2-7
d_gene: TRBD1
CDR3nt: TGTGCCAGCTCCCCGGTGGGGACAGGGTTTCGAGGTCCATACTACGAGCAGTACTTC
CDR3aa: CASSPVGTGFRGPYYEQYF

abundance: -
v_gene: TRBV7-6
j_gene: TRBJ1-3
d_gene: -
CDR3nt: TGTGCCAGCAGCTTAGACGGTCAAAACCGTGACTCTGGAAACACCATATATTTT
CDR3aa: CASSLDGQNRDSGNTIYF

abundance: -
v_gene: TRBV5-1
j_gene: TRBJ2-1
d_gene: -
CDR3nt: TGCGCCAGCAGCTTGCAGCGCAACAACTACAATGAGCAGTTCTTC
CDR3aa: CASSLQRNNYNEQFF

abundance: once
v_gene: TRBV5-1
j_gene: TRBJ1-1
d_gene: -
CDR3nt: TGCGCCAGCAGCTTGGCCCTAGGGAACACTGAAGCTTTCTTT
CDR3aa: CASSLALGNTEAFF

abundance: -
v_gene: TRBV30
j_gene: TRBJ2-3
d_gene: TRBD1
CDR3nt: TGTGCCTGGACCCCGGGACAGGGATTTGATACGCAGTATTTT
CDR3aa: CAWTPGQGFDTQYF

abundance: once
v_gene: TRBV6-5
j_gene: TRBJ1-4
d_gene: -
CDR3nt: TGTGCCAGCAGTCCTTGGGGCTTACGAAATGAAAAACTGTTTTTT
CDR3aa: CASSPWGLRNEKLFF

abundance: few
v_gene: TRBV7-3
j_gene: TRBJ1-1
d_gene: TRBD1
CDR3nt: TGTGCCAGCAGCCGGGACAGGGCTAGCGCCACTGAAGCTTTCTTT
CDR3aa: CASSRDRASATEAFF

abundance: -
v_gene: TRBV28
j_gene: TRBJ2-7
d_gene: -
CDR3nt: TGTGCCAGCAAAGAGGGGGTGGCTCGCGAGCAGTACTTC
CDR3aa: CASKEGVAREQYF

abundance: -
v_gene: TRBV14
j_gene: TRBJ1-1
d_gene: -
CDR3nt: TGTGCCAGCAGTCGGAGGTACACAGAGTGGACTGAAGCTTTCTTT
CDR3aa: CASSRRYTEWTEAFF

abundance: -
v_gene: TRBV19
j_gene: TRBJ1-1
d_gene: TRBD1
CDR3nt: TGTGCCAGCCTTGGGACAGTGAACACTGAAGCTTTCTTT
CDR3aa: CASLGTVNTEAFF

abundance: -
v_gene: TRBV29-1
j_gene: TRBJ2-7
d_gene: TRBD1
CDR3nt: TGCAGCGTCCGGGACAGGGGATCCTACGAGCAGTACTTC
CDR3aa: CSVRDRGSYEQYF

abundance: -
v_gene: TRBV24-1
j_gene: TRBJ2-1
d_gene: TRBD2
CDR3nt: TGTGCCACCAGCGGGTTTAGCGGGAGCGGTAGCTCCTACAATGAGCAGTTCTTC
CDR3aa: CATSGFSGSGSSYNEQFF

abundance: -
v_gene: TRBV29-1
j_gene: TRBJ2-2
d_gene: -
CDR3nt: TGCAGCGTTCTGGACTCGACCGGGGAGCTGTTTTTT
CDR3aa: CSVLDSTGELFF

abundance: -
v_gene: TRBV5-5
j_gene: TRBJ2-7
d_gene: -
CDR3nt: TGTGCCAGCAGCTATTCAGGGATGGAGCAGTACTTC
CDR3aa: CASSYSGMEQYF

abundance: -
v_gene: TRBV28
j_gene: TRBJ1-1
d_gene: -
CDR3nt: TGTGCCAGCAGTGGACAGTTGATAGAAGCTTTCTTT
CDR3aa: CASSGQLIEAFF

abundance: many
v_gene: TRBV7-2
j_gene: TRBJ2-1
d_gene: -
CDR3nt: TGTGCCAGCACCCTGACGAGGGGGAATGAGCAGTTCTTC
CDR3aa: CASTLTRGNEQFF

abundance: -
v_gene: TRBV6-5
j_gene: TRBJ2-7
d_gene: -
CDR3nt: TGTGCCAGCAGTTACTCGACAGGCCTTAGCTCCTACGAGCAGTACTTC
CDR3aa: CASSYSTGLSSYEQYF

abundance: -
v_gene: TRBV7-6
j_gene: TRBJ1-2
d_gene: -
CDR3nt: TGTGCCAGCAGCTTAGGGGGAGCTACTAACTATGGCTACACCTTC
CDR3aa: CASSLGGATNYGYTF

abundance: -
v_gene: TRBV10-3
j_gene: TRBJ1-2
d_gene: -
CDR3nt: TGTGCCATCAGTGATGGGACACGGACTAACTATGGCTACACCTTC
CDR3aa: CAISDGTRTNYGYTF

abundance: -
v_gene: TRBV10-3
j_gene: TRBJ1-1
d_gene: -
CDR3nt: TGTGCCATCAGTGAGTCGACAGGCGTGGACACTGAAGCTTTCTTT
CDR3aa: CAISESTGVDTEAFF

abundance: -
v_gene: TRBV7-9
j_gene: TRBJ1-1
d_gene: -
CDR3nt: TGTGCCAGCAGCTTAGGGGAGGCGAACACTGAAGCTTTCTTT
CDR3aa: CASSLGEANTEAFF

abundance: -
v_gene: TRBV19
j_gene: TRBJ2-7
d_gene: TRBD2
CDR3nt: TGTGCCAGTAGTATACAAGCTAGCGGGATCAACGAGCAGTACTTC
CDR3aa: CASSIQASGINEQYF

abundance: -
v_gene: TRBV7-3
j_gene: TRBJ1-1
d_gene: TRBD1
CDR3nt: TGTGCCAGCAGCTCAATGACAGGGGAGAGAGCTTTCTTT
CDR3aa: CASSSMTGERAFF

abundance: once
v_gene: TRBV5-1
j_gene: TRBJ1-2
d_gene: TRBD1
CDR3nt: TGCGCCAGCAGCTTGGGGTTTAGGCAGGGGGCGTCTGGCTACACCTTC
CDR3aa: CASSLGFRQGASGYTF

abundance: -
v_gene: TRBV2
j_gene: TRBJ2-1
d_gene: TRBD2
CDR3nt: TGTGCCAGCAGTGAGCGACTAGCGGATCCGTACAATGAGCAGTTCTTC
CDR3aa: CASSERLADPYNEQFF

abundance: -
v_gene: TRBV5-1
j_gene: TRBJ2-7
d_gene: -
CDR3nt: TGCGCCAGCAGCTTGAACGGGAACTACGAGCAGTACTTC
CDR3aa: CASSLNGNYEQYF

abundance: once
v_gene: TRBV5-1
j_gene: TRBJ2-5
d_gene: TRBD1
CDR3nt: TGCGCCAGCAGCAGGGGACAGCAGCGGGAGACCCAGTACTTC
CDR3aa: CASSRGQQRETQYF

abundance: few
v_gene: TRBV27
j_gene: TRBJ1-4
d_gene: TRBD1
CDR3nt: TGTGCCAGCAGTTTCGACGTCCGACAGGGCGGAAAACTGTTTTTT
CDR3aa: CASSFDVRQGGKLFF

abundance: once
v_gene: TRBV7-3
j_gene: TRBJ1-6
d_gene: -
CDR3nt: TGTGCCAGCAGCTTAGTGAACGGTTCACCCCTCCACTTT
CDR3aa: CASSLVNGSPLHF